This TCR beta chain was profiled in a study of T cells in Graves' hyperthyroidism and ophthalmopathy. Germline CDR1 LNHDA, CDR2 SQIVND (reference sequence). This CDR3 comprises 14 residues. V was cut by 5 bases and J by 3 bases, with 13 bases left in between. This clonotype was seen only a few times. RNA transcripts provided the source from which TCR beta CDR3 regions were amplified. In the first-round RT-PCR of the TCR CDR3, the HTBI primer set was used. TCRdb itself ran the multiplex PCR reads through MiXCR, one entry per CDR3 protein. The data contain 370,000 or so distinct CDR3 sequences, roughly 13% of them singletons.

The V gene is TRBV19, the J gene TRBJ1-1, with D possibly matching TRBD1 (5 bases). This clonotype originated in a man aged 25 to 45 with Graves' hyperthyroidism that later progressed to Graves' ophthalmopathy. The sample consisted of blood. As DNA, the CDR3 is TGTGCCAGTAGTGTGGGGCGCCGGGACACTGAAGCTTTCTTT. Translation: CASSVGRRDTEAFF.